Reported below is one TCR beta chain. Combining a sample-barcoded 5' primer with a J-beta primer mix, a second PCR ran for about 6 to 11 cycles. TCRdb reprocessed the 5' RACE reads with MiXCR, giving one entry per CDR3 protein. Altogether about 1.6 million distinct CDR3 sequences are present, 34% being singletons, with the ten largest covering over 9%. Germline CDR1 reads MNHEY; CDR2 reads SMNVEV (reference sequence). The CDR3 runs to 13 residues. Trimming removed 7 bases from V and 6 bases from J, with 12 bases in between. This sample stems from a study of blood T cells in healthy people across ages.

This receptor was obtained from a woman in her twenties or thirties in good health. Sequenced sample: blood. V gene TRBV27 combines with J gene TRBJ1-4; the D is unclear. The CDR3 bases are TGTGCCAGCAAAGAAGGGTTTGATGAAAAACTGTTTTTT. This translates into CASKEGFDEKLFF.